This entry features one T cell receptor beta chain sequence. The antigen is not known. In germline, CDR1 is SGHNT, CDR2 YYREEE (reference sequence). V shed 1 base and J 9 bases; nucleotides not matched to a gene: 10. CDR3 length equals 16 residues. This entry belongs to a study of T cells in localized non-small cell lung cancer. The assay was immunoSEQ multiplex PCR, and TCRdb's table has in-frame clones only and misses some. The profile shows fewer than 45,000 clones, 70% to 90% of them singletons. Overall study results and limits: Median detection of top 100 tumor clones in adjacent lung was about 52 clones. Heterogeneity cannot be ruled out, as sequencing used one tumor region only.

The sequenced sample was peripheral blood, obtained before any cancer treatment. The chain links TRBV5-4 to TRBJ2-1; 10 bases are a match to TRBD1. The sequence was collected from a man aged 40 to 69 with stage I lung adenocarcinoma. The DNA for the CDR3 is TGTGCCAGCAGCTTGCCGCCGGGACAGGGGTCGGGTGAGCAGTTCTTC. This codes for CASSLPPGQGSGEQFF.